The 5 T cell receptor beta chains listed next were all sequenced from one sample in a study of shared clonotypes between healthy human individuals. Assay used: immunoSEQ multiplex PCR; TCRdb lists only in-frame clones, some missing. The sample gives about 980,000 clones, around three quarters of which show up once; around 1.4% is in the top ten. The specimen was memory CD4+ T cells sorted from blood. The subset denotes: CD45RA-negative fraction. These receptors were taken from a man aged 18 to 30 in good health.

The rearrangement joins TRBV2 to TRBJ1-5, with D tentatively TRBD1 (5 bases). Trimming took off 7 bases at V and 3 bases at J, with 10 bases between the two ends. CDR1 SNHLY and CDR2 FYNNEI come from the germline V gene. CDR3 size: 13 residues. CDR3 in amino acids: CASNRDFNQPQHF. For the CDR3, the DNA is TGTGCCAGCAATAGGGACTTCAATCAGCCCCAGCATTTT. Using reference TRBV2 and TRBJ1-5 for the parts outside the CDR3, the full variable domain is EPEVTQTPSHQVTQMGQEVILRCVPISNHLYFYWYRQILGQKVEFLVSFYNNEISEKSEIFDDQFSVERPDGSNFTLKIRSTKLEDSAMYFCASNRDFNQPQHFGDGTRLSIL.

This clone was recorded only once. V is TRBV4-3 and J is TRBJ2-4, with TRBD2 matching over 10 bases. CDR3 length: 19 amino acids. The ends lost 1 base at V and 2 bases at J; junction bases unmatched: 11. The germline V gene encodes CDR1 LGHNA and CDR2 YSLEER. CDR3 in amino acids: CASSQGILAGDGPKNIQYF. For the CDR3, the DNA is TGCGCCAGCAGCCAAGGTATTCTAGCGGGAGACGGGCCCAAAAACATTCAGTACTTC.

The table lists this clone with a few counts. The chain links TRBV2 to TRBJ2-7, with a weak D call TRBD1 (6 bases). The V gene's germline CDR1 is SNHLY and CDR2 FYNNEI. The ends were cut back, 8 bases at V and 2 bases at J, with 13 bases in the middle. The CDR3 loop spans 13 amino acids. In nucleotides, the CDR3 is TGTGCCAGCCGGATGACAGGTACCTACGAGCAGTACTTC. Translated, it gives CASRMTGTYEQYF.

The chain recombines TRBV4-1 with TRBJ2-5; either TRBD1 or TRBD2 may fit D (6 bases each). The CDR3 is 16 amino acids. Germline CDR1 and CDR2: MGHRA and YSYEKL. V was clipped by 4 bases and J by 1 base, with 16 bases between them. The CDR3, as DNA: TGCGCCAGCAGCCGTTTTTCGGGGGCCTTCCAAGAGACCCAGTACTTC. Translation: CASSRFSGAFQETQYF.

The chain has TRBV6-1 and TRBJ1-5; D is uncertain. CDR1 and CDR2 from the germline V gene are MNHNS and SASEGT. Trimming removed 6 bases at V and 0 bases at J, with 12 bases between. The CDR3 is 15 amino acids. CDR3 DNA sequence: TGTGCCAGCAGGAGCTTGGGAAATAGCAATCAGCCCCAGCATTTT. It codes for CASRSLGNSNQPQHF.